The rows below give T cell receptor beta chains drawn from one sample of a study of cytomegalovirus exposure and HLA in healthy donors. The protocol was immunoSEQ multiplex PCR, while the TCRdb copy is restricted to in-frame clones and leaves out a portion. The sample has about 130,000 clones, about four fifths seen once. The sequenced sample consisted of PBMCs. The origin of the receptors is a man aged 25 to 40 in good health and CMV-seronegative. Both conserved end residues are part of each CDR3. Each record gives: J gene, V gene, D gene, clone size, CDR3 DNA, CDR3 protein. The D gene is left open where the match is weak. Size is stated for part of the rows, as once, few or many counts, or as a class when the clone is expanded.

>TRBJ2-1|TRBV7-3|TRBD2|.
TGTGCCAGCAGCTTACAACTAGCGGGGTACAATGAGCAGTTCTTC
CASSLQLAGYNEQFF
>TRBJ2-7|TRBV19|TRBD1|.
TGTGCCAGTAGACCCCAGCCCGGGACAGGGTTCCACGAGCAGTACTTC
CASRPQPGTGFHEQYF
>TRBJ1-4|TRBV30|.|.
TGTGCCTGGTGCGCGAGCCGGAATGAAAAACTGTTTTTT
CAWCASRNEKLFF
>TRBJ2-3|TRBV2|TRBD2|few
TGTGCCAGTGGGGCTAGCGGTTACACAGATACGCAGTATTTT
CASGASGYTDTQYF
>TRBJ2-3|TRBV7-3|.|.
TGTGCCAGCAGCACAGGCACAGATACGCAGTATTTT
CASSTGTDTQYF
>TRBJ2-7|TRBV7-9|.|.
TGTGCCAGCAGCCCCGACAGAGTCCAGTACTTC
CASSPDRVQYF
>TRBJ1-3|TRBV6-1|.|.
TGTGCCAGCAGTGTTGGGGGCTACTCTGGAAACACCATATATTTT
CASSVGGYSGNTIYF
>TRBJ2-7|TRBV9|.|.
TGTGCCAGCAGCGTTGGAGACCTCTCCTACGAGCAGTACTTC
CASSVGDLSYEQYF
>TRBJ1-2|TRBV6-4|.|.
TGTGCCAGCAGTGACCCTCCGACAGGTATTGTGTGCTACACCTTC
CASSDPPTGIVCYTF
>TRBJ2-2|TRBV19|TRBD1|.
TGTGCCAGTTCCGGGACAGGGGGTTCCGGGGAGCTGTTTTTT
CASSGTGGSGELFF
>TRBJ2-3|TRBV4-1|.|few
TGCGCCAGCAGCCAACTAACCCTCTCGAGCGCAGATACGCAGTATTTT
CASSQLTLSSADTQYF
>TRBJ2-5|TRBV7-7|.|.
TGTGCTAGCAGCTTAAATAACTTGGAGACCCAGTACTTC
CASSLNNLETQYF
>TRBJ1-2|TRBV28|.|.
TGTGCCACCGAGTGGGGCGGCTATGGCTACACCTTC
CATEWGGYGYTF
>TRBJ1-4|TRBV4-3|.|.
TGCGCCAGCAGCCAAGATGAGGTCCGTTCGTCGGAAAAACTGTTTTTT
CASSQDEVRSSEKLFF
>TRBJ1-3|TRBV5-1|.|.
TGCGCCAGCAGCTATAGGACAGCAGGCGCTGGAAACACCATATATTTT
CASSYRTAGAGNTIYF
>TRBJ2-3|TRBV21-1|.|few
TGTGCCGCTTCCTTCAGGGGTCCCAGCACAGATACGCAGTATTTT
CAASFRGPSTDTQYF
>TRBJ1-5|TRBV5-1|TRBD1|.
TGCGCCAGCAGCGTTACAGGGGAACCGAATCAGCCCCAGCATTTT
CASSVTGEPNQPQHF
>TRBJ2-1|TRBV19|TRBD1|.
TGTGCCAGTGGGGACAGTTTCAATGAGCAGTTCTTC
CASGDSFNEQFF
>TRBJ1-3|TRBV29-1|TRBD1|few
TGCAGCGGAAGGGACAGGAACTCTGGAAACACCATATATTTT
CSGRDRNSGNTIYF
>TRBJ2-1|TRBV7-2|TRBD2|.
TGTGCCAGCAGCTTCTGGACTAGTTCTGGCAATGAGCAGTTCTTC
CASSFWTSSGNEQFF
>TRBJ1-1|TRBV6-4|TRBD1|once
TGTGCCAGCAGCTCCGGGACAGGGACTGAAGCTTTCTTT
CASSSGTGTEAFF
>TRBJ2-7|TRBV5-6|.|.
TGTGCCAGCACTAAGTCGCACAGAGGGTCCGAGCAGTACTTC
CASTKSHRGSEQYF
>TRBJ1-1|TRBV29-1|.|.
TGCAGCGTGGGGAGGGGGACTGAAGCTTTCTTT
CSVGRGTEAFF
>TRBJ1-6|TRBV2|TRBD1|once
TGTGCCAGCATCCGACAGGGACCTTATAATTCACCCCTCCACTTT
CASIRQGPYNSPLHF
>TRBJ2-7|TRBV7-5|.|.
TGTGCCAGAAGAATCGCGAAGATAGCCTACGAGCAGTACTTC
CARRIAKIAYEQYF
>TRBJ1-2|TRBV5-6|.|.
TGTGCCAGCAGCCCGCGGGCCTCCTATGGCTACACCTTC
CASSPRASYGYTF
>TRBJ1-1|TRBV4-1|.|.
TGCGCCAGCAGCCAAGACCTATCAGTCTTGGACAGAAACACTGAAGCTTTCTTT
CASSQDLSVLDRNTEAFF
>TRBJ1-5|TRBV30|.|.
TGTGCCTGGAGCTCAGGGGTAAGGCAGCCCCAGCATTTT
CAWSSGVRQPQHF
>TRBJ2-1|TRBV2|.|.
TGTGCCAGCAGTGAACCCGGGGGACCCTACAATGAGCAGTTCTTC
CASSEPGGPYNEQFF
>TRBJ1-4|TRBV20-1|.|.
TGCAGTGCTAATTTTGGCGAAAAACTGTTTTTT
CSANFGEKLFF
>TRBJ2-3|TRBV2|TRBD2|.
TGTGCCAGCAGTGAGGCTAGCGGGAGTGTAGATACGCAGTATTTT
CASSEASGSVDTQYF
>TRBJ1-5|TRBV23-1|.|.
TGCGCCAGCCCTTGGAGGGTTCTCGTAGAACAGCCCCAGCATTTT
CASPWRVLVEQPQHF
>TRBJ2-7|TRBV30|TRBD2|.
TGTGCCTGGAGTAGGCGGGAGGGCTCCTACGAGCAGTACTTC
CAWSRREGSYEQYF
>TRBJ1-2|TRBV29-1|.|.
TGCAGCGCCGCGGGTGGAGCAGCTGGATCTGGAGGCCCCAATGGCTACACCTTC
CSAAGGAAGSGGPNGYTF
>TRBJ1-5|TRBV27|.|.
TGTGCCAGCAGTGTTCAGGGCTGGAGCAATCAGCCCCAGCATTTT
CASSVQGWSNQPQHF
>TRBJ1-2|TRBV9|TRBD1|.
TGTGCCAGCACATTCGGAACAGGGGCGCTCCTAGACTATGGCTACACCTTC
CASTFGTGALLDYGYTF
>TRBJ2-1|TRBV7-2|TRBD2|.
TGTGCCAGCAGCAGCCTTCGGGCGGGAGAGCGAGGTGAGCAGTTCTTC
CASSSLRAGERGEQFF
>TRBJ2-7|TRBV7-2|.|.
TGTGCCAGCTCACAGGACCACTCCTACGAGCAGTACTTC
CASSQDHSYEQYF
>TRBJ2-5|TRBV11-1|TRBD1|.
TGTGCCAGCAGCCAACTCTTAGGGACAGTCCAAGAGACCCAGTACTTC
CASSQLLGTVQETQYF
>TRBJ1-4|TRBV28|TRBD1|.
TGTGCCAGCATAAGGACAGGGGGGAGTATTGAAAAACTGTTTTTT
CASIRTGGSIEKLFF
>TRBJ2-1|TRBV9|.|.
TGTGCCAGCAGCCCTCAGCCGGGGAGGTACGAGAGCTCCTACAATGAGCAGTTCTTC
CASSPQPGRYESSYNEQFF
>TRBJ2-7|TRBV11-2|.|few
TGTGCCAGCAGCCCCGGAGGGGGGGAGACCTACGAGCAGTACTTC
CASSPGGGETYEQYF
>TRBJ1-5|TRBV7-2|TRBD1|.
TGTGCCAGCAGCCTACGGACAGGGGCAGGTCAGCCCCAGCATTTT
CASSLRTGAGQPQHF
>TRBJ2-7|TRBV10-3|TRBD1|few
TGTGCCATCAGTGCGGGACAGGGCGTTAACGAGCAGTACTTC
CAISAGQGVNEQYF
>TRBJ2-3|TRBV9|TRBD2|.
TGTGCCAGCAGCGGAGGGGGACTAGCGAGAAGCACAGATACGCAGTATTTT
CASSGGGLARSTDTQYF
>TRBJ1-3|TRBV5-1|TRBD1|.
TGCGCCAGCAGCTTGGCGGGGACAGATACTGGAAACACCATATATTTT
CASSLAGTDTGNTIYF
>TRBJ2-7|TRBV10-3|.|few
TGTGCCATCAGCCGCACGGGGACCTACGAGCAGTACTTC
CAISRTGTYEQYF
>TRBJ2-7|TRBV10-3|TRBD1|few
TGTGCCATTCAGAGACAGGGGGCCTACGAGCAGTACTTC
CAIQRQGAYEQYF
>TRBJ2-3|TRBV7-3|TRBD2|.
TGTGCCAGCAGCACGGACCTAGCGGGGGGGCTCTCCACAGATACGCAGTATTTT
CASSTDLAGGLSTDTQYF
>TRBJ1-2|TRBV28|TRBD1|.
TGTGCCATTAGAACGGGACAGGGGGCTGAGGGCTACACCTTC
CAIRTGQGAEGYTF